These 2 T cell receptor beta chains came from one sample sequenced in a study of human T cells and chemical hapten exposure. TCRdb re-called the RACE reads with MiXCR, one entry per CDR3 protein. The table has 80,000 to 100,000 distinct CDR3 sequences, over 7.5% seen once. Time point defined: patch test 2, 6 weeks after DPC sensitization. Described treatment: therapeutic diphenylcyclopropenone sensitization with weekly scalp DPC. Material: whole blood, obtained in connection with sensitization to the hapten diphenylcyclopropenone (DPC). The source of these receptors is a middle-aged woman with alopecia areata. Some clones in this sample may be carry-over from other donors' samples.

The chain uses TRBV12-3 or TRBV12-4 and TRBJ2-1; D may be TRBD1 or TRBD2 (5 bases each). The CDR3 covers 12 residues. The V end was cut by 11 bases, the J end by 6 bases, with 14 bases between. CDR3 protein: CAAQGTANEQFF. For the CDR3, the DNA is TGTGCCGCCCAAGGGACGGCCAATGAGCAGTTCTTC.

This clonotype was detected ten times or more. V usage is TRBV6-2 or TRBV6-3 and J usage is TRBJ1-2; TRBD1 matches at 7 bases. Trimming removed 7 bases from V and 6 bases from J; junction bases left unmatched: 5. Germline loops: CDR1 MNHEY, CDR2 SVGEGT. The CDR3 runs 12 residues. The CDR3 nucleotides read TGTGCCAGCACCATAGGGGGCCATGGCTACACCTTC. This encodes CASTIGGHGYTF.